This is a list of T cell receptor beta chains from one sample in a study of T-cell reconstitution after alpha-beta-depleted transplantation in children. Via MiXCR, TCRdb re-called the PCR reads, giving one row per CDR3 protein. The sample lists 200,000 to 300,000 distinct CDR3 sequences; more than 10% were seen once. This material consisted of PBMCs from the stem cell graft donor, taken from the stem cell graft. The receptors derive from a human donor who donated a stem cell graft to a child with acute lymphoblastic leukemia. Both conserved end residues are part of each CDR3. Fields, in order: V gene, clone size, D gene, J gene, CDR3 DNA, CDR3 protein. A D gene is named only where the DNA matches it firmly. The size field is filled for only some rows; it gives once, few, many or a size class.

v_gene: TRBV2; abundance: few; d_gene: NA; j_gene: TRBJ1-2; CDR3nt: TGTGCCAGCAGGGCACACGGAGGAGATGGCTACACCTTC; CDR3aa: CASRAHGGDGYTF
v_gene: TRBV7-9; abundance: many; d_gene: TRBD1; j_gene: TRBJ1-2; CDR3nt: TGTGCCAGCAGCCCCCGACAGGGGAAGGGCTATGGCTACACCTTC; CDR3aa: CASSPRQGKGYGYTF
v_gene: TRBV30; abundance: NA; d_gene: TRBD1; j_gene: TRBJ1-2; CDR3nt: TGTGCCTGTGGGACAGGGGATGGCTACACCTTC; CDR3aa: CACGTGDGYTF
v_gene: TRBV20-1; abundance: many; d_gene: TRBD1; j_gene: TRBJ1-2; CDR3nt: TGCAGTGCTAGTAAGGGACAGGGAGCGAATGGCTACACCTTC; CDR3aa: CSASKGQGANGYTF
v_gene: TRBV12-3/TRBV12-4; abundance: many; d_gene: TRBD1; j_gene: TRBJ1-1; CDR3nt: TGTGCCAGCAGTTGGGACAGGGGGCTTGCTTTCTTT; CDR3aa: CASSWDRGLAFF
v_gene: TRBV24-1; abundance: many; d_gene: NA; j_gene: TRBJ2-5; CDR3nt: TGTGCCACCAGTGACTGGGGCAGGGCCGGAGAGACCCAGTACTTC; CDR3aa: CATSDWGRAGETQYF
v_gene: TRBV10-3; abundance: many; d_gene: TRBD1; j_gene: TRBJ2-7; CDR3nt: TGTGCCATCCTCTCCGGGACAGGCATCGGCGAGCAGTACTTC; CDR3aa: CAILSGTGIGEQYF
v_gene: TRBV5-6; abundance: many; d_gene: NA; j_gene: TRBJ2-6; CDR3nt: TGTGCCAGCAGCCCGGATAGGGTTTTCGGTGGGGCCAACGTCCTGACTTTC; CDR3aa: CASSPDRVFGGANVLTF
v_gene: TRBV4-3; abundance: few; d_gene: TRBD1; j_gene: TRBJ1-2; CDR3nt: TGCGCCAGCAGCCGGGACAGGCACGAGGGGTACTATGGCTACACCTTC; CDR3aa: CASSRDRHEGYYGYTF
v_gene: TRBV28; abundance: many; d_gene: TRBD1; j_gene: TRBJ2-7; CDR3nt: TGTGCCAGCGCCCCCGGGACAGGGGCCTCCTACGAGCAGTACTTC; CDR3aa: CASAPGTGASYEQYF
v_gene: TRBV19; abundance: NA; d_gene: NA; j_gene: TRBJ2-7; CDR3nt: TGTGCCAGTGGGGCAGGGCTATACGAGCAGTACTTC; CDR3aa: CASGAGLYEQYF
v_gene: TRBV19; abundance: many; d_gene: TRBD1; j_gene: TRBJ2-2; CDR3nt: TGTGCCAGTACCCCGGGACAGTCTCCCGGGGAGCTGTTTTTT; CDR3aa: CASTPGQSPGELFF
v_gene: TRBV6-5; abundance: NA; d_gene: TRBD1; j_gene: TRBJ2-2; CDR3nt: TGTGCCAGCAGCCGCGTCCCGGGACAGGCGTCCGGGGAGCTGTTTTTT; CDR3aa: CASSRVPGQASGELFF
v_gene: TRBV28; abundance: many; d_gene: NA; j_gene: TRBJ1-5; CDR3nt: TGTGCCAGCAGTATGACGGAATATAGCAATCAGCCCCAGCATTTT; CDR3aa: CASSMTEYSNQPQHF
v_gene: TRBV20-1; abundance: many; d_gene: TRBD1; j_gene: TRBJ2-1; CDR3nt: TGCAGTGCTAGAAGGACAGGGTTGATTTCGGGGAATGAGCAGTTCTTC; CDR3aa: CSARRTGLISGNEQFF